The present T cell receptor beta chain was sequenced within a study of shared clonotypes between healthy human individuals. As defined, naive CD8 cells were CD45RO-negative and positively selected for CCR7, with terminally differentiated effector memory CD45RA+ cells excluded. V was clipped by 3 bases and J by 5 bases; unmatched bases: 1. The CDR3 is made up of 12 amino acids. Germline lookup yields CDR1 SGHVS and CDR2 FNYEAQ. Note on this clone: Its specificity is not known.

Broader study findings: The four-donor shared clonotypes exceeded non-shared clonotypes in generation probability, with non-shared ones scoring lower. What limited the represented genetic and exposure-history diversity was the small number of donors.

This table comes from immunoSEQ multiplex PCR, and its TCRdb copy is limited to in-frame clones, with some not included. The sample has around 640,000 clones, roughly 95% seen once. This TCR derives from a woman in her thirties in good health. This rearrangement joins TRBV7-6 to TRBJ2-7; 7 nucleotides agree with TRBD1. Sequencing was performed on naive CD8+ T cells sorted from blood. CDR3 in amino acids: CASSFQGDEQYF. DNA of the CDR3: TGTGCCAGCAGCTTCCAGGGGGACGAGCAGTACTTC. Complete variable domain (other parts from reference TRBV7-6 and TRBJ2-7): GAGVSQSPRYKVTKRGQDVALRCDPISGHVSLYWYRQALGQGPEFLTYFNYEAQQDKSGLPNDRFSAERPEGSISTLTIQRTEQRDSAMYRCASSFQGDEQYFGPGTRLTVT.